These T cell receptor beta chains were read from a single sample in a study of T cells after yellow fever vaccination. TCRdb fed the 5' RACE reads into MiXCR, producing one record per CDR3 protein. The profile covers some 560,000 distinct CDR3 sequences, with about 19% appearing a single time and about 13% taken by the ten largest. Sequenced here: PBMCs, sampled 15 days after the yellow fever booster vaccination. These receptors were taken from a man aged 25-45 years who received the YFV17D yellow fever vaccine. The CDR3 runs from the conserved cysteine through the conserved F or W. Fields, in order: CDR3 length, J gene, D gene, clone size, V gene, CDR3 protein, CDR3 DNA. A D gene is named only where the DNA matches it firmly. Only some rows state a clone size, as once, few, many or a class for expanded clones.

13 | TRBJ2-2 | - | few | TRBV5-1 | CASSTGQLGELFF | TGCGCCAGCAGCACGGGCCAACTTGGGGAGCTGTTTTTT
14 | TRBJ2-7 | TRBD2 | - | TRBV7-8 | CASIPGGMLYEQYF | TGTGCCAGCATCCCCGGGGGGATGCTCTACGAGCAGTACTTC
14 | TRBJ2-3 | - | - | TRBV7-2 | CASSLVGTTDTQYF | TGTGCCAGCAGCTTAGTGGGCACCACAGATACGCAGTATTTT
13 | TRBJ2-2 | - | few | TRBV5-1 | CASGRDGTGELFF | TGCGCCAGCGGCCGGGACGGCACCGGGGAGCTGTTTTTT
16 | TRBJ2-1 | - | - | TRBV21-1 | CASSKSGRSSYNEQFF | TGTGCCAGCAGCAAGTCTGGGCGGAGCTCCTACAATGAGCAGTTCTTC
15 | TRBJ2-5 | - | few | TRBV27 | CASSHTYWDQETQYF | TGTGCCAGCAGTCACACTTATTGGGACCAAGAGACCCAGTACTTC
16 | TRBJ2-1 | - | - | TRBV5-1 | CASSLALGISYNEQFF | TGCGCCAGCAGCTTGGCACTAGGCATCTCCTACAATGAGCAGTTCTTC
11 | TRBJ2-7 | - | few | TRBV20-1 | CSVGQSYEQYF | TGCAGTGTTGGACAGTCCTACGAGCAGTACTTC
14 | TRBJ1-2 | TRBD1 | - | TRBV9 | CASSVVGTAYGYTF | TGTGCCAGCAGCGTAGTGGGGACAGCTTATGGCTACACCTTC
17 | TRBJ2-5 | TRBD2 | - | TRBV2 | CASLSPALAGGRETQYF | TGTGCCAGCCTTTCTCCGGCACTAGCGGGAGGGAGAGAGACCCAGTACTTC
13 | TRBJ1-2 | TRBD1 | - | TRBV29-1 | CSGLGDRVGGYTF | TGCAGCGGCCTAGGTGACAGGGTGGGGGGCTACACCTTC
14 | TRBJ2-7 | - | few | TRBV27 | CASSPDSPRGEQYF | TGTGCCAGCAGTCCGGACAGCCCTCGGGGCGAGCAGTACTTC
12 | TRBJ2-7 | TRBD2 | few | TRBV29-1 | CSGGTRTNEQYF | TGCAGCGGGGGGACTAGGACCAACGAGCAGTACTTC